This TCR beta chain was found in a study of T-cell reconstitution after alpha-beta-depleted transplantation in children. Broader study findings: Surviving recipient cells, namely T cells and thymic progenitors, were the source of high day-60 TCRbeta diversity in some patients. Once a year had passed after transplant, T-cell counts and diversity came mostly from newly produced T cells.

During its preparation, the TCRbeta library received unique molecular identifiers. TCRdb fed the PCR reads into MiXCR, producing one record per CDR3 protein. The top ten clones hold 4% to 5.5% of a sample with 200,000 to 300,000 distinct CDR3 sequences, roughly 25% of them seen once. Germline CDR1 and CDR2: MNHNS and SASEGT. Trimming took 6 bases from V and 3 from J; bases not matched to a gene: 5. The CDR3 runs 15 residues. In regard to this clonotype: Its antigen is currently unknown.

The source is a female patient between 2 and 10 years old who had a stem cell transplant for congenital amegakaryocytic thrombocytopenia, so the T cells may come from the graft donor. The sample consisted of PBMCs, mostly from graft donor cells, taken 360 days after TCRalphabeta/CD19-depleted stem cell transplant. V is TRBV6-1 and J is TRBJ1-5; 10 bases align to TRBD1. CDR3 in amino acids: CASRPGQGPNQPQHF. The CDR3 DNA sequence: TGTGCCAGCAGACCGGGACAGGGGCCCAATCAGCCCCAGCATTTT.